This record covers a single TCR beta chain. Its antigen is not known. This record comes from a study of CD8 T cells in ankylosing spondylitis. TCRdb used MiXCR to reprocess the 5' RACE reads, holding one entry per CDR3 protein. Among a few hundred thousand distinct CDR3 sequences, around 22% were seen once, and the ten largest hold roughly a sixth. Study findings and constraints: Significant enrichment of disease-linked clones was reportedly seen in matched ankylosing spondylitis synovial fluid. A subset of motif variants has previously been described in the synovial fluid and blood of reactive arthritis. A motif in TCR beta, a set of roughly eight highly homologous variants, appeared characteristic of ankylosing spondylitis blood.

CDR1 is SQVTM, CDR2 ANQGSEA, per germline. The CDR3 has 15 residues. The V end was cut by 5 bases, the J end by 3 bases, with 19 bases between. Material: blood, either unsorted or a sorted T cell fraction (not recorded which). The TCR comes from a male donor with ankylosing spondylitis. The rearrangement joins TRBV29-1 to TRBJ2-5; TRBD1 is a possible D gene (6 bases). CDR3 bases: TGCAGCGTTCCATCCTTATTTACAGGGAAAGAGACCCAGTACTTC. As protein: CSVPSLFTGKETQYF.